The 24 T cell receptor beta chains presented below share a single source sample, sequenced in a study of CD8+ T cells in alopecia areata. Treatment of the sample: oral pan-JAK inhibitor, 5-10 mg twice daily. Reverse transcription of extracted RNA yielded cDNA, which provided the sequencing template. Some clones are missing from TCRdb's copy, which holds only in-frame ones; the method was immunoSEQ multiplex PCR. The data contain more than 130,000 clones, around four fifths of them seen just once; the ten biggest clones take up just under 25%. The specimen comprised CD8+ T cells sorted from blood, sampled at week 4, from a patient treated with tofacitinib. All receptors derive from a human donor with alopecia areata.

This chain uses TRBV2 with TRBJ1-2; TRBD1 might be the D (6 bases). Germline CDR1 reads SNHLY; CDR2 reads FYNNEI. V was shortened by 11 bases and J by 3 bases, with 16 bases between the two germline ends. The CDR3 is 13 residues long. The chain's CDR3 is CAGGWGLDYGYTF. CDR3 nucleotides: TGTGCCGGTGGCTGGGGGCTTGACTATGGCTACACCTTC.

Worth noting for this clone: The same CDR3 also results from other DNA sequences found in this sample. V and J are TRBV7-8 and TRBJ2-5; D is perhaps TRBD2 (7 bases). V was pared by 0 bases and J by 4 bases, with 12 bases between. The CDR3 has 15 amino acids. Per germline, CDR1 SGHVS and CDR2 FQNEAQ. The chain's CDR3 is CASSLASGGRETQYF. Written as DNA, the CDR3 is TGTGCCAGCAGCTTAGCCTCGGGGGGCAGAGAGACCCAGTACTTC.

CDR3 sequence reads: CASSSGRTSGHNEQFF. The CDR3 nucleotides read TGTGCCAGCAGCTCCGGAAGGACTAGCGGCCACAATGAGCAGTTCTTC. The gene calls are TRBV7-6 and TRBJ2-1; 10 nucleotides match TRBD2. The trim removed 4 bases at V and 5 bases at J, leaving 8 bases unmatched. Germline CDR1 reads SGHVS; CDR2 reads FNYEAQ. This CDR3 comprises 16 residues.

The V call is TRBV15, the J call TRBJ2-7; D possibly corresponds to TRBD1 (6 bases). The germline V gene encodes CDR1 LNHNV and CDR2 YYDKDF (reference sequence). The CDR3 is 14 residues long. Trimming took 1 base from V and 3 from J, leaving 10 bases between them. As DNA, the CDR3 is TGTGCCACCAGCAGAGGTAGGGGGATCTACGAGCAGTACTTC. Its translation is CATSRGRGIYEQYF.

The chain couples TRBV6-1 to TRBJ1-1; D perhaps matches TRBD1 (5 bases). The V gene's germline CDR1 is MNHNS and CDR2 SASEGT. This CDR3 is built from 11 residues. Trimming removed 1 base from V and 8 bases from J, with 5 bases in between. In DNA, the CDR3 is TGTGCCAGCAGTGAAGACAGGGAAGCTTTCTTT. It encodes CASSEDREAFF.

The V gene is TRBV7-2, the J gene TRBJ2-1; D is uncertain. The germline V and J ends were trimmed by 5 bases and 7 bases, with 27 bases remaining between them. The CDR3 is 18 amino acids. Germline values: CDR1 SGHTA, CDR2 FQGNSA. The CDR3: CASSPTYFQNPTENEQFF. The DNA for the CDR3 is TGTGCCAGCAGCCCGACCTATTTTCAGAACCCGACGGAGAATGAGCAGTTCTTC.

This clone was observed once. The rearrangement uses TRBV7-9 and TRBJ2-7, with TRBD1 identical over 9 bases. J lost 12 bases, V lost 4 bases, and 7 bases had no gene match. This CDR3 is 12 amino acids long. Per germline, CDR1 SEHNR and CDR2 FQNEAQ (reference sequence). The CDR3 nucleotides are TGTGCCAGCAGCTCTGGGACAGGGTATACGTACTTC. It yields the protein CASSSGTGYTYF.

The V and J genes are TRBV6-5 and TRBJ1-1; no firm D call. CDR1 and CDR2 from the germline V gene are MNHEY and SVGAGI. The V end was cut by 5 bases, the J end by 2 bases, with 15 bases between. The CDR3 extends over 15 amino acids. CDR3 bases: TGTGCCAGCAGTCCCCACAAAGTCGCAAACACTGAAGCTTTCTTT. Residues: CASSPHKVANTEAFF.

The sample holds one count of this clone. This rearrangement joins TRBV7-6 to TRBJ2-5, with 7 bases aligning to TRBD2. The CDR3 is 14 amino acids. V dropped 3 bases and J dropped 5; count of bases not matched to a gene: 6. Per the germline V gene, CDR1 is SGHVS and CDR2 is FNYEAQ. The CDR3 is CASSLGGGYETQYF. The CDR3, as DNA: TGTGCCAGCAGCTTGGGCGGGGGATACGAGACCCAGTACTTC.

The chain employs TRBV7-9 and TRBJ2-7; TRBD2 matches 11 bases. V lost 1 base, J lost 4 bases, and 3 bases stayed unmatched. The CDR3 is 15 amino acids. From germline, CDR1 is SEHNR and CDR2 FQNEAQ (reference sequence). CDR3: CASSLEASGGYEQYF. CDR3 sequence (DNA): TGTGCCAGCAGCTTAGAGGCTAGCGGGGGGTACGAGCAGTACTTC.

This clone was seen only once. This rearrangement joins TRBV7-2 to TRBJ1-3; no firm D call. The CDR3 totals 14 residues. From germline, CDR1 is SGHTA and CDR2 FQGNSA. The germline V and J ends were trimmed by 3 bases and 1 base, with 7 bases remaining between them. The CDR3 coding sequence is TGTGCCAGCAGCTTTTGGTTATCTGGAAACACCATATATTTT. As protein: CASSFWLSGNTIYF.

The J gene is TRBJ1-1, the V gene TRBV5-4; 9 bases map to TRBD1. V lost 4 bases, J lost 4 bases, and 5 bases stayed unmatched. The length of the CDR3 is 14 residues. Germline V lookup: CDR1 SGHNT, CDR2 YYREEE (reference sequence). The CDR3 coding sequence is TGTGCCAGCAGCGCCGGACAGGGGTCCACTGAAGCTTTCTTT. Translated: CASSAGQGSTEAFF.

V gene TRBV4-1 combines with J gene TRBJ2-1, with D maybe TRBD2 (6 bases). The CDR3 loop spans 12 amino acids. Germline assignment: CDR1 MGHRA and CDR2 YSYEKL. Trimming pared 4 bases from V and 9 bases from J, leaving 10 bases between. The CDR3 here is CASSPPGGEQFF. CDR3 nucleotides: TGCGCCAGCAGCCCCCCCGGGGGTGAGCAGTTCTTC.

The rearrangement uses TRBV7-9 and TRBJ2-2, with TRBD1 identical over 7 bases. From germline, CDR1 is SEHNR and CDR2 FQNEAQ (reference sequence). With 5 bases clipped from V and 4 bases from J, the junction kept 7 bases outside the gene matches. The CDR3 is 15 amino acids. The CDR3 loop reads CASSKDRDPTGELFF. DNA for the CDR3: TGTGCCAGCAGCAAAGACAGGGATCCCACCGGGGAGCTGTTTTTT.

About this clone: Compared with germline, one end of the junction differs, possibly owing to a read error. This chain links TRBV7-9 with TRBJ1-3; D remains ambiguous. The CDR3 runs to 13 residues. Germline CDR1 SEHNR, CDR2 FQNEAQ (reference sequence). The CDR3 nucleotides read TGTGCCAGCAGCTTAGAGGGTCGAGGGCCAGAACATTTT. This codes for CASSLEGRGPEHF.

The V call is TRBV27, the J call TRBJ1-2; D uncertain. The germline V and J ends were trimmed by 3 bases and 0 bases, with 8 bases remaining between them. Germline lookup yields CDR1 MNHEY and CDR2 SMNVEV (reference sequence). The CDR3 runs to 14 residues. The DNA of the CDR3 is TGTGCCAGCAGTTTTTCGCGAGCTAACTATGGCTACACCTTC. Protein sequence: CASSFSRANYGYTF.

The V and J genes are TRBV4-3 and TRBJ2-5; D gene uncertain. CDR3 length equals 15 residues. With 0 bases removed from V and 0 bases from J, the gap between germline ends came to 8 bases. The germline gives CDR1 LGHNA, CDR2 YSLEER. CDR3 sequence: CASSQDRADQETQYF. CDR3 DNA sequence: TGCGCCAGCAGCCAAGATCGGGCAGACCAAGAGACCCAGTACTTC.

V gene TRBV6-6 combines with J gene TRBJ2-7; perhaps TRBD1 as D (5 bases). Per germline, CDR1 MNHNY and CDR2 SVGAGI (reference sequence). Deletions cut 5 bases from V and 6 bases from J, with 20 bases between. The CDR3 is 15 residues long. The CDR3 DNA reads TGTGCCAGCAGTCGAACAGGCGCTCTCCAAGGCGAGCAGTACTTC. This gives the protein CASSRTGALQGEQYF.

J is TRBJ2-3 and V is TRBV7-9, with 7 bases identical to TRBD1. This CDR3 has 16 amino acids. Trimming removed 1 base from V and 3 bases from J; junction bases left unmatched: 7. Germline CDR1 reads SEHNR; CDR2 reads FQNEAQ (reference sequence). The CDR3 sequence is CASSLEGGAQTDTQYF. As DNA, the CDR3 is TGTGCCAGCAGCTTAGAAGGGGGCGCCCAAACAGATACGCAGTATTTT.

V usage is TRBV5-4 and J usage is TRBJ2-7; D may be TRBD2 (6 bases). The CDR3 length is 14 residues. Trimming took off 3 bases at V and 2 bases at J, with 12 bases between the two ends. Germline V gene data show CDR1 as SGHNT and CDR2 as YYREEE (reference sequence). The CDR3 sequence: CASSSGVSPYEQYF. DNA of the CDR3: TGTGCCAGCAGCTCGGGGGTGTCCCCCTACGAGCAGTACTTC.

The J gene is TRBJ2-5, the V gene TRBV7-9; 7 bases line up with TRBD2. Trimming cost V 1 base and J 3 bases; bases outside gene matches: 2. Germline assignment: CDR1 SEHNR and CDR2 FQNEAQ (reference sequence). The CDR3 totals 14 residues. The DNA for the CDR3 is TGTGCCAGCAGCTTAGGTGGGACTAAAGAGACCCAGTACTTC. Its translation: CASSLGGTKETQYF.

The V and J genes are TRBV4-1 and TRBJ2-5, with a possible D match to TRBD2 (5 bases). Germline CDR1 and CDR2: MGHRA and YSYEKL. The CDR3 consists of 15 residues. Trimming cost V 1 base and J 4 bases, with 13 bases left between them. CDR3 in amino acids: CASSQVGGQSETQYF. The CDR3 DNA is TGCGCCAGCAGCCAAGTAGGCGGGCAATCAGAGACCCAGTACTTC.

The gene calls are TRBV19 and TRBJ2-7; D is unclear. CDR3 length equals 13 residues. The germline V and J ends were trimmed by 3 bases and 2 bases, with 8 bases remaining between them. Germline CDR1 reads LNHDA; CDR2 reads SQIVND (reference sequence). Written as DNA, the CDR3 is TGTGCCAGTAGTATTACAGCGACCTACGAGCAGTACTTC. This sequence encodes CASSITATYEQYF.

This chain uses TRBV9 with TRBJ2-1; 13 bases align to TRBD2. Looked up from germline, CDR1 is SGDLS and CDR2 is YYNGEE. The J segment lost 10 bases and the V segment lost 4 bases, leaving 17 bases of the junction unmatched. The CDR3 sequence is 18 residues long. Here the CDR3 DNA reads TGTGCCAGCAGCCCGGGGACTAGCGGGGCCCGGGCTATCGAAGAGCAGTTCTTC. Protein sequence: CASSPGTSGARAIEEQFF.